These 3 T cell receptor beta chains were sequenced from one sample in a study of blood T cell repertoires in COVID-19. Some clones are missing from TCRdb's copy, which holds only in-frame ones; the method was immunoSEQ multiplex PCR. The sample holds 250,000 to 350,000 clones, approximately 85% seen once. The sequenced sample consisted of PBMCs or T cells enriched from blood (not recorded which). The receptors were gathered from a woman in her thirties who had recovered from COVID-19.

V and J are TRBV12-3 or TRBV12-4 and TRBJ1-2; 8 positions match TRBD1. The CDR3 is 13 amino acids. V trimming: 3 bases; J trimming: 6 bases; junction bases outside the gene matches: 3. CDR3 bases: TGTGCCAGCAGTTTCTGGACAGGGCATGGCTACACCTTC. It encodes CASSFWTGHGYTF.

The chain recombines TRBV12-3 or TRBV12-4 with TRBJ1-2; 8 bases are shared with TRBD1. J gave up 5 bases and V 5 bases, and 4 bases lay outside the gene matches. The CDR3 runs 13 residues. Here the CDR3 DNA reads TGTGCCAGCAGTGCGGACAGGGAATATGGCTACACCTTC. Translation: CASSADREYGYTF.

The rearrangement uses TRBV27 and TRBJ2-5; D possibly corresponds to TRBD2 (6 bases). Trimming took off 5 bases at V and 4 bases at J, with 11 bases between the two ends. This CDR3 is built from 13 residues. The V gene's germline CDR1 is MNHEY and CDR2 SMNVEV (reference sequence). CDR3 loop: CASSAGRRETQYF. CDR3 bases: TGTGCCAGCAGTGCGGGACGGCGAGAGACCCAGTACTTC.